Listed here are 24 T cell receptor beta chains from one sample, sequenced in a study of blood T cell repertoires in COVID-19. Clones were read by immunoSEQ multiplex PCR, and TCRdb kept only the in-frame ones, dropping some. The repertoire consists of some 500,000 clones, with 85% to 90% occurring once and the leading ten covering 7.5% to 9%. Sequencing input: peripheral blood. All receptors derive from a woman in her 50s with COVID-19, enrolled during active disease.

The V call is TRBV11-2, the J call TRBJ1-6; TRBD1 agrees at 7 bases. The V gene's germline CDR1 is SGHAT and CDR2 FQNNGV. V lost 5 bases to trimming and J lost 7 bases; unmatched junction nucleotides: 5. The CDR3 is made up of 14 amino acids. CDR3 in amino acids: CASSRGDRNSPLHF. The CDR3 bases are TGTGCCAGCAGCCGTGGGGACAGAAATTCACCCCTCCACTTT.

This rearrangement joins TRBV18 to TRBJ1-4; TRBD1 might be the D (6 bases). Germline CDR1 KGHSH, CDR2 LQKENI. Trimming removed 8 bases at V and 6 bases at J, with 16 bases between. This CDR3 has 14 residues. The CDR3 sequence is CASAIRDKYEKLFF. The CDR3 DNA reads as TGTGCCAGCGCTATCCGGGACAAATATGAAAAACTGTTTTTT.

This chain uses TRBV7-9 with TRBJ1-3; perhaps TRBD1 as D (6 bases). From germline, CDR1 is SEHNR and CDR2 FQNEAQ (reference sequence). The CDR3 runs 17 residues. V was shortened by 5 bases and J by 2 bases, with 19 bases between the two germline ends. DNA for the CDR3: TGTGCCAGCAGCCCCTATCCAGGGGAGATGGCTGGAAACACCATATATTTT. Translating gives CASSPYPGEMAGNTIYF.

The V gene is TRBV5-1, the J gene TRBJ2-2, with D unresolved. CDR3 length equals 14 residues. CDR1 is SGHRS and CDR2 is YFSETQ in the germline V gene. The germline V and J ends were trimmed by 2 bases and 3 bases, with 8 bases remaining between them. CDR3 amino acids: CASSLLSYTGELFF. In DNA form, the CDR3 reads TGCGCCAGCAGCTTACTTTCCTACACCGGGGAGCTGTTTTTT.

The chain has TRBV30 and TRBJ2-2, with D unresolved. V dropped 0 bases and J dropped 2 bases, with 10 bases sitting between them. The CDR3 totals 15 residues. The germline CDR1 and CDR2 sequences are GTSNPN and SVGIG (reference sequence). CDR3 amino acids: CAWSVRQRNTGELFF. CDR3 nucleotides: TGTGCCTGGAGTGTACGGCAGCGTAACACCGGGGAGCTGTTTTTT.

This chain joins TRBV5-1 and TRBJ1-1; the D is unclear. The V end was cut by 5 bases, the J end by 4 bases, with 18 bases between. The CDR3 covers 15 residues. The germline gives CDR1 SGHRS, CDR2 YFSETQ. The CDR3 DNA reads TGCGCCAGCAGTTACCGGCTGGGAGGACCCACTGAAGCTTTCTTT. This sequence encodes CASSYRLGGPTEAFF.

This chain joins TRBV7-9 and TRBJ1-2, with 9 bases fitting TRBD1. Trimming cost V 5 bases and J 4 bases; bases outside gene matches: 11. CDR1 and CDR2 from the germline V gene are SEHNR and FQNEAQ (reference sequence). The CDR3 is made up of 16 amino acids. The chain's CDR3 is CASSPRTGDGSYGYTF. The CDR3 nucleotides read TGTGCCAGCAGCCCCCGGACAGGGGACGGCTCCTATGGCTACACCTTC.

The chain links TRBV5-6 to TRBJ2-5, with unresolved D. The CDR3 has 13 residues. Looked up from germline, CDR1 is SGHDT and CDR2 is YYEEEE. V lost 4 bases and J 2 bases, leaving 9 bases between the germline ends. The DNA for the CDR3 is TGTGCCAGCAGCCCGCGTTTGCAAGAGACCCAGTACTTC. Its protein is CASSPRLQETQYF. Full variable domain (remainder filled in from reference TRBV5-6 and TRBJ2-5): DAGVTQSPTHLIKTRGQQVTLRCSPKSGHDTVSWYQQALGQGPQFIFQYYEEEERQRGNFPDRFSGHQFPNYSSELNVNALLLGDSALYLCASSPRLQETQYFGPGTRLLVL.

This rearrangement joins TRBV4-1 to TRBJ2-7; TRBD2 matches 7 bases. The CDR3 has 16 amino acids. The ends lost 0 bases at V and 9 bases at J; junction bases unmatched: 14. The germline V gene has CDR1 MGHRA and CDR2 YSYEKL. The CDR3 loop reads CASSQDEGLLGSSQYF. The CDR3 DNA reads as TGCGCCAGCAGCCAAGATGAGGGACTACTCGGCTCGTCGCAGTACTTC.

The gene calls are TRBV27 and TRBJ1-6, with D tentatively TRBD1 (5 bases). CDR1 and CDR2 from the germline V gene are MNHEY and SMNVEV (reference sequence). The V and J ends lost 6 bases and 10 bases respectively, with 22 bases between them. This CDR3 spans 16 amino acids. As DNA, the CDR3 is TGTGCCAGCAGGGTGGCAGGCCCCTCCGGGGGGTCACCCCTCCACTTT. Translating gives CASRVAGPSGGSPLHF.

The chain carries TRBV19 and TRBJ1-2; the D is unclear. Germline V gene data show CDR1 as LNHDA and CDR2 as SQIVND (reference sequence). The CDR3 sequence is 13 residues long. Trimming cost V 5 bases and J 3 bases, with 10 bases left between them. CDR3 bases: TGTGCCAGTAGTCGCGGATCGTACTATGGCTACACCTTC. This encodes CASSRGSYYGYTF.

The chain uses TRBV6-5 and TRBJ1-2; D remains unclear. V gave up 5 bases and J gave up 8 bases, with 6 bases separating them. The CDR3 sequence is 10 residues long. The germline gives CDR1 MNHEY, CDR2 SVGAGI. CDR3 protein: CASSLGGYTF. The CDR3 nucleotides are TGTGCCAGCAGTCTCGGGGGCTACACCTTC.

The genes are TRBV9 and TRBJ1-1; TRBD1 matches 12 bases. V shed 4 bases and J 7 bases; nucleotides not matched to a gene: 5. Germline CDR1 reads SGDLS; CDR2 reads YYNGEE. This CDR3 has 14 residues. The CDR3 nucleotides are TGTGCCAGCAGCTTGGGACAGGGGGCTGATGAAGCTTTCTTT. Protein: CASSLGQGADEAFF. The variable domain in full, completed from reference TRBV9 and TRBJ1-1, reads DSGVTQTPKHLITATGQRVTLRCSPRSGDLSVYWYQQSLDQGLQFLIQYYNGEERAKGNILERFSAQQFPDLHSELNLSSLELGDSALYFCASSLGQGADEAFFGQGTRLTVV.

The chain carries TRBV19 and TRBJ2-7; 9 nucleotides line up with TRBD1. CDR3 length: 16 amino acids. V shed 7 bases, J shed 2 bases, and the junction held 12 bases outside the gene matches. The V gene's germline CDR1 is LNHDA and CDR2 SQIVND (reference sequence). In nucleotides, the CDR3 is TGTGCCAGTATCGGCCCAGCGGGACAGGGCACCTACGAGCAGTACTTC. Its protein product is CASIGPAGQGTYEQYF. The entire variable domain, with the rest obtained from reference TRBV19 and TRBJ2-7, is as follows: DGGITQSPKYLFRKEGQNVTLSCEQNLNHDAMYWYRQDPGQGLRLIYYSQIVNDFQKGDIAEGYSVSREKKESFPLTVTSAQKNPTAFYLCASIGPAGQGTYEQYFGPGTRLTVT.

This clone has more than one count but fewer than ten. The chain links TRBV14 to TRBJ1-5; the D gene is possibly TRBD1 (6 bases). Trimming removed 9 bases at V and 2 bases at J, with 20 bases between. The germline V gene has CDR1 SGHDN and CDR2 FVKESK. The CDR3 sequence is 16 residues long. The CDR3 reads CASRRGGKLGNQPQHF. CDR3 nucleotides: TGTGCCAGTCGGAGGGGGGGAAAATTGGGCAATCAGCCCCAGCATTTT.

Regarding this clone: A junction boundary mismatches the germline segment, possibly from a read error. This chain connects TRBV12-3 or TRBV12-4 to TRBJ2-1, with TRBD2 as a possible D gene (5 bases). The CDR3 consists of 10 residues. The CDR3 is CASSLGGPVF. In nucleotides, the CDR3 is TGTGCCAGCAGTTTGGGCGGGCCGGTCTTC.

V usage is TRBV9 and J usage is TRBJ2-7; D might be TRBD2 (5 bases). The V and J ends lost 0 bases and 7 bases respectively, with 20 bases between them. CDR3 length equals 16 residues. Germline V gives CDR1 SGDLS, CDR2 YYNGEE. CDR3 coding DNA: TGTGCCAGCAGCGTAGAGGCTAGAGGAGGAGAGAGGGAGCAGTACTTC. Its translation is CASSVEARGGEREQYF.

This chain connects TRBV25-1 to TRBJ1-1, with D possibly being TRBD1 (6 bases). The CDR3 extends over 13 amino acids. Germline V lookup: CDR1 MGHDK, CDR2 SYGVNS. Trimming cost V 7 bases and J 5 bases, with 14 bases left between them. The chain's CDR3 is CASMRGGRTEAFF. Here the CDR3 DNA reads TGTGCCAGCATGAGGGGGGGTCGGACTGAAGCTTTCTTT.

The chain carries TRBV2 and TRBJ2-7; no reliable D call. The V gene lost 2 bases and the J gene lost 11 bases, with 10 bases spanning the gap. Per germline, CDR1 SNHLY and CDR2 FYNNEI. This CDR3 contains 11 residues. DNA of the CDR3: TGTGCCAGCAGTGAAATCTGGCAAAAGTACTTC. Amino acids: CASSEIWQKYF.

About this clone: Other DNA variants within this sample encode the same CDR3. J is TRBJ2-1 and V is TRBV4-1; no reliable D call. Trimming left V 1 base short and J 5 bases short, with 6 bases between. CDR3 length equals 13 residues. Germline lookup yields CDR1 MGHRA and CDR2 YSYEKL. The CDR3 loop reads CASSQGANNEQFF. The DNA for the CDR3 is TGCGCCAGCAGCCAAGGGGCTAACAATGAGCAGTTCTTC.

The rearrangement uses TRBV7-6 and TRBJ2-2; TRBD1 matches at 8 bases. CDR1 and CDR2 (germline): SGHVS, FNYEAQ. The trim removed 2 bases at V and 6 bases at J, leaving 11 bases unmatched. This CDR3 region has 17 residues. CDR3 DNA sequence: TGTGCCAGCAGCTTAATGGCGGACAGGGAATTTGCCGGGGAGCTGTTTTTT. Translation: CASSLMADREFAGELFF.

The rearrangement joins TRBV12-5 to TRBJ1-1, with TRBD1 identical over 11 bases. The germline V gene encodes CDR1 LGHNT and CDR2 FRNRAP. CDR3 length: 17 residues. Trimming cost V 5 bases and J 4 bases; bases outside gene matches: 12. DNA of the CDR3: TGTGCTAGTGGTATCGGACAGGGGGCGCATTATGGCACTGAAGCTTTCTTT. Translation: CASGIGQGAHYGTEAFF.

V gene TRBV5-4 combines with J gene TRBJ2-1; weak D call: TRBD2 (6 bases). Germline lookup yields CDR1 SGHNT and CDR2 YYREEE (reference sequence). The CDR3 is 13 residues long. Deletions cut 2 bases from V and 8 bases from J, with 11 bases between. The CDR3 sequence is CASSLIGSDEQFF. As DNA, the CDR3 is TGTGCCAGCAGCTTAATCGGGAGCGATGAGCAGTTCTTC.

V gene TRBV5-8 combines with J gene TRBJ2-7; D is unresolved. Germline CDR1 SGHTS, CDR2 YDEGEE. Between the trimmed V and J ends, which lost 2 bases and 4 bases, there was a span of 4 bases. The CDR3 spans 11 residues. The chain's CDR3 is CASSFHYEQYF. The CDR3 DNA sequence: TGTGCCAGCAGCTTTCATTACGAGCAGTACTTC.